What follows are 28 T cell receptor beta chains derived from one specimen sequenced in a study of T cells in Graves' hyperthyroidism and ophthalmopathy. What was amplified from RNA transcripts were TCR beta CDR3 regions. HTBI primers drove first-round RT-PCR of the TCR CDR3. TCRdb re-called the multiplex PCR reads with MiXCR, one entry per CDR3 protein. The sample lists about 400,000 distinct CDR3 sequences, approximately 25% occurring once. The sequenced material came from blood. The receptors originated from a man in his forties or fifties with Graves' hyperthyroidism.

This clonotype was recorded a few times. V and J are TRBV29-1 and TRBJ2-1, with TRBD1 as a possible D gene (6 bases). The CDR3 length is 10 residues. Deletions cut 3 bases from V and 15 bases from J, with 12 bases between. Germline V gives CDR1 SQVTM, CDR2 ANQGSEA. CDR3 protein: CSVDAEGGFF. DNA for the CDR3: TGCAGCGTTGATGCGGAAGGGGGGTTCTTC.

This chain links TRBV11-2 with TRBJ1-1; 9 bases are shared with TRBD1. Per the germline V gene, CDR1 is SGHAT and CDR2 is FQNNGV. This CDR3 region has 17 residues. J lost 2 bases, V lost 4 bases, and 11 bases had no gene match. For the CDR3, the DNA is TGTGCCAGCAGCTCTTTACAGGGGGCGAGGAAAAACACTGAAGCTTTCTTT. This sequence encodes CASSSLQGARKNTEAFF.

This clonotype has ten or more counts. This chain joins TRBV3-1 and TRBJ2-1; the match to TRBD2 covers 10 bases. Per the germline V gene, CDR1 is LGHDT and CDR2 is YNNKEL (reference sequence). The V segment lost 4 bases and the J segment 6 bases; nucleotides outside the gene matches: 6. CDR3 length: 15 amino acids. In DNA, the CDR3 is TGTGCCAGCAGCCGACGGACTAGCGGCTTCAATGAGCAGTTCTTC. Its translation: CASSRRTSGFNEQFF.

Here the CDR3 reads CASSRSGTSGSWANTGELFF. CDR3 sequence (DNA): TGCGCCAGCAGCAGATCCGGGACTAGCGGGAGTTGGGCAAACACCGGGGAGCTGTTTTTT. This chain links TRBV5-1 with TRBJ2-2; 14 bases are shared with TRBD2. This CDR3 is 20 amino acids long. V gave up 4 bases and J gave up 2 bases; unmatched junction bases: 13. The germline V gene has CDR1 SGHRS and CDR2 YFSETQ.

V is TRBV5-5 and J is TRBJ2-1, with D uncertain. The V gene's germline CDR1 is SGHKS and CDR2 YYEKEE (reference sequence). The CDR3 is made up of 15 amino acids. Trimming pared 0 bases from V and 6 bases from J, leaving 13 bases between. Here the CDR3 DNA reads TGTGCCAGCAGCTTGGCCGGGCACTCGGGCAATGAGCAGTTCTTC. This encodes CASSLAGHSGNEQFF.

The CDR3 DNA follows: TGCGCCAGCAGTGAAATTCCGAACACTGAAGCTTTCTTT. This codes for CASSEIPNTEAFF. V usage is TRBV10-2 and J usage is TRBJ1-1; no firm D call. Germline CDR1 WSHSY, CDR2 SAAADI. V dropped 3 bases and J dropped 1 base, with 6 bases sitting between them. The CDR3 totals 13 residues.

This clonotype was seen many times. The chain couples TRBV28 to TRBJ2-3; TRBD2 matches 8 bases. CDR3 length: 18 amino acids. CDR1 MDHEN and CDR2 SYDVKM come from the germline V gene. The ends lost 1 base at V and 0 bases at J; junction bases unmatched: 9. The CDR3 sequence: CASSLFVGRDHSTDTQYF. For the CDR3, the DNA is TGTGCCAGCAGTTTATTCGTCGGGAGGGACCATAGCACAGATACGCAGTATTTT.

This clonotype came up many times. This chain uses TRBV12-3 or TRBV12-4 with TRBJ2-3, with TRBD1 matching 10 bases. CDR3 size: 17 residues. J was trimmed by 3 bases and V by 5 bases; bases with no gene match: 11. In DNA form, the CDR3 reads TGTGCCAGCAGTCCTTCCGCGACAGGGGGCTTAACAGATACGCAGTATTTT. Its protein product is CASSPSATGGLTDTQYF.

The rearrangement links TRBV6-1 to TRBJ1-5, with unresolved D. The V gene's germline CDR1 is MNHNS and CDR2 SASEGT. Trimming took 6 bases from V and 0 from J, leaving 9 bases between them. The CDR3 consists of 14 residues. In nucleotides, the CDR3 is TGTGCCAGCAGGCCTCCGGATAGCAATCAGCCCCAGCATTTT. As protein: CASRPPDSNQPQHF.

J is TRBJ2-1 and V is TRBV29-1; 8 bases align to TRBD2. The CDR3 sequence is 11 residues long. Germline assignment: CDR1 SQVTM and CDR2 ANQGSEA. Here the CDR3 DNA reads TGCAGTGGTCGGGGGGGCGGTGAGCAGTTCTTC. The encoded protein is CSGRGGGEQFF.

The rearrangement links TRBV18 to TRBJ1-2, with unresolved D. Trimming left V 1 base short and J 7 bases short, with 7 bases between. Germline assignment: CDR1 KGHSH and CDR2 LQKENI. CDR3 length: 12 residues. CDR3 sequence reads: CASSPLIGGYTF. The CDR3 DNA is TGTGCCAGCTCACCACTAATCGGTGGCTACACCTTC.

V usage is TRBV20-1 and J usage is TRBJ2-7; TRBD1 aligns across 7 bases. Germline V gives CDR1 DFQATT, CDR2 SNEGSKA (reference sequence). The CDR3 runs 11 residues. The V and J ends lost 3 bases and 13 bases, in that order; junction bases with no gene match: 9. The CDR3 protein is CSARVSGTAYF. In DNA form, the CDR3 reads TGCAGTGCTAGGGTGTCGGGGACAGCATACTTC.

This chain links TRBV10-3 with TRBJ1-2, with 7 nucleotides matching TRBD1. CDR1 is ENHRY and CDR2 is SYGVKD in the germline V gene. The ends lost 3 bases at V and 4 bases at J; junction bases unmatched: 14. The CDR3 is made up of 17 amino acids. CDR3 loop: CAISDPDRVVFLYGYTF. CDR3 DNA: TGTGCCATCAGTGACCCCGACAGGGTTGTGTTCCTCTATGGCTACACCTTC.

There are many counts of this clonotype. The chain is built from TRBV28 and TRBJ1-2; D gene uncertain. The germline CDR1 and CDR2 sequences are MDHEN and SYDVKM. Between the trimmed V and J ends, which lost 2 bases and 4 bases, there was a span of 8 bases. The CDR3 consists of 13 residues. In nucleotides, the CDR3 is TGTGCCAGCAGTTTAGGTCGGGCCTATGGCTACACCTTC. Translation: CASSLGRAYGYTF.

This clonotype showed up just once. One base away lies a much larger clone, so this may be a sequencing read error. The chain employs TRBV18 and TRBJ2-7; D is uncertain. Between the trimmed V and J ends, which lost 3 bases and 3 bases, there was a span of 9 bases. The CDR3 is 13 residues long. Germline loops: CDR1 KGHSH, CDR2 LQKENI. DNA of the CDR3: TGTGCCAGCTCACCGGCACAGAGCTACGAGCAGTACTTC. Residues: CASSPAQSYEQYF.

Comment on this clonotype: At one end the junction does not follow the germline gene, possibly because of a read error. The chain employs TRBV11-2 and TRBJ1-5; TRBD1 agrees at 10 bases. The CDR3 runs 13 residues. The V gene's germline CDR1 is SGHAT and CDR2 FQNNGV. The CDR3 coding sequence is TGTGCCAACAGCTCGGACAGGGGGATGGCCCAGCATTTT. It is translated as CANSSDRGMAQHF. Supplemented by reference TRBV11-2 and TRBJ1-5, the full variable domain reads EAGVAQSPRYKIIEKRQSVAFWCNPISGHATLYWYQQILGQGPKLLIQFQNNGVVDDSQLPKDRFSAERLKGVDSTLKIQPAKLEDSAVYLCANSSDRGMAQHFGDGTRLSIL.

The chain carries TRBV6-2 or TRBV6-3 and TRBJ2-1; 12 bases fit TRBD2. Losses at the gene ends were 6 bases for V and 12 bases for J; bases not matched to a gene: 15. Per the germline V gene, CDR1 is MNHEY and CDR2 is SVGEGT. The CDR3 is 16 residues long. The DNA for the CDR3 is TGTGCCAGCAGCTTGACCCGGGGACTAGCGGGCCACCCGCAGTTCTTC. Its protein product is CASSLTRGLAGHPQFF.

The genes are TRBV29-1 and TRBJ2-3; 9 nucleotides align to TRBD1. This CDR3 has 12 residues. Per germline, CDR1 SQVTM and CDR2 ANQGSEA. Trimming cost V 7 bases and J 5 bases; bases outside gene matches: 4. In DNA form, the CDR3 reads TGCAGCGCTAACAGGGGGCGAGATACGCAGTATTTT. Translated: CSANRGRDTQYF.

The chain couples TRBV20-1 to TRBJ2-2, with 13 bases identical to TRBD2. The CDR3 has 15 residues. Unmatched junction bases numbered 3, after V lost 4 bases and J lost 4 bases. Germline loops: CDR1 DFQATT, CDR2 SNEGSKA (reference sequence). The CDR3 DNA follows: TGCAGTGCTAAGGGACTAGCGGGGTCCACCGGGGAGCTGTTTTTT. Residues: CSAKGLAGSTGELFF.

J is TRBJ1-4 and V is TRBV29-1, with 9 positions matching TRBD1. J was trimmed by 7 bases and V by 6 bases; bases with no gene match: 6. Germline V CDR1 and CDR2: SQVTM, ANQGSEA. This CDR3 has 13 amino acids. DNA of the CDR3: TGCAGCGTAGACAGGGGGAGGGGTGAAAAACTGTTTTTT. Amino acid sequence: CSVDRGRGEKLFF.

This chain uses TRBV5-1 with TRBJ2-2; tentative D call: TRBD1 (5 bases). The germline CDR1 and CDR2 sequences are SGHRS and YFSETQ. The CDR3 extends over 15 amino acids. The V end was cut by 5 bases, the J end by 0 bases, with 11 bases between. Here the CDR3 reads CASSLQEPNTGELFF. CDR3 sequence (DNA): TGCGCCAGCAGTTTACAGGAGCCGAACACCGGGGAGCTGTTTTTT.

A remark on this clonotype: The DNA is left out, because the CDR3 cannot be placed on it with certainty; the CDR3 is given as TCRdb lists it. This sequence joins TRBV11-2 and TRBJ1-2; TRBD1, the D gene given by the table, was not confirmed from the DNA. Germline values: CDR1 SGHAT, CDR2 FQNNGV. The CDR3 spans 13 amino acids, including both terminal residues. CDR3 in amino acids: CASRLSGLGGYTF.

This clonotype was seen a handful of times. The rearrangement uses TRBV4-1 and TRBJ2-4; a weak D match, TRBD1 (7 bases). The CDR3 is made up of 15 amino acids. The V gene lost 4 bases and the J gene lost 7 bases, with 17 bases spanning the gap. Per the germline V gene, CDR1 is MGHRA and CDR2 is YSYEKL. The CDR3 region has the DNA TGCGCCAGCAGCCTCCCCCCAGCAGGGGGGAACATTCAGTACTTC. This translates into CASSLPPAGGNIQYF.

The gene calls are TRBV5-5 and TRBJ2-2; D is unresolved. V was shortened by 4 bases and J by 0 bases, with 10 bases between the two germline ends. The CDR3 length is 15 residues. Germline V gives CDR1 SGHKS, CDR2 YYEKEE (reference sequence). This CDR3 is CASSHRLANTGELFF. The CDR3 nucleotides are TGTGCCAGCAGCCACCGACTGGCGAACACCGGGGAGCTGTTTTTT.

CDR3 protein: CASSVGAGQAYEQYF. The CDR3 nucleotides read TGTGCCAGCAGCGTAGGGGCGGGCCAGGCCTACGAGCAGTACTTC. This chain links TRBV9 with TRBJ2-7, with D tentatively TRBD2 (5 bases). V was trimmed by 0 bases and J by 2 bases, leaving 12 bases between them. CDR1 is SGDLS, CDR2 YYNGEE, per germline. CDR3 length: 15 amino acids.

The genes are TRBV6-1 and TRBJ2-1; no clear D. The germline gives CDR1 MNHNS, CDR2 SASEGT. The CDR3 length is 15 residues. Between the trimmed V and J ends, which lost 6 bases and 0 bases, there was a span of 12 bases. The CDR3 is CASRRGESSYNEQFF. CDR3 in DNA: TGTGCCAGCAGGAGAGGAGAGAGCTCCTACAATGAGCAGTTCTTC.

This clonotype was seen a few times. V usage is TRBV18 and J usage is TRBJ1-5, with 9 bases matching TRBD1. The CDR3 runs to 16 residues. Looked up from germline, CDR1 is KGHSH and CDR2 is LQKENI. J was trimmed by 1 base and V by 4 bases; bases with no gene match: 5. This CDR3 reads CASSLPTGGSNQPQHF. For the CDR3, the DNA is TGTGCCAGCTCACTCCCGACAGGGGGAAGCAATCAGCCCCAGCATTTT.

A few counts support this clonotype. The chain combines TRBV11-2 with TRBJ2-3, with TRBD2 as a possible D gene (5 bases). Per the germline V gene, CDR1 is SGHAT and CDR2 is FQNNGV. CDR3 size: 14 residues. V lost 7 bases to trimming and J lost 0 bases, with 11 bases between them. CDR3 in DNA: TGTGCCAGCACCGACTCGGGGAGCACAGATACGCAGTATTTT. This encodes CASTDSGSTDTQYF. Full variable domain (remainder filled in from reference TRBV11-2 and TRBJ2-3): EAGVAQSPRYKIIEKRQSVAFWCNPISGHATLYWYQQILGQGPKLLIQFQNNGVVDDSQLPKDRFSAERLKGVDSTLKIQPAKLEDSAVYLCASTDSGSTDTQYFGPGTRLTVL.